This T cell receptor (beta chain) was sequenced during a study of monozygotic twins with inflammatory bowel disease. General study results and limits: Against healthy co-twins, IBD patients had lower TCRbeta diversity (measured by inverse Simpson). Lower sharing of clonotypes with other individuals was seen in IBD patients than in healthy twins. This was most marked in patients showing signs of disease activity. Ultimately, a single strong signal or clonotype associated with IBD was not supported. No difference was seen in repertoire similarity between concordant and discordant twins, possibly from limited power.

On this clonotype itself: The antigen remains unidentified.

TCRdb reprocessed the 5' RACE reads and reports one entry per CDR3 protein, with no DNA. The ten top clones account for approximately 13%, within a sample of about 110,000 distinct CDR3 sequences. The CDR3 covers 14 residues. Germline CDR1 SGHNT, CDR2 YENEEA. The J gene is TRBJ2-1, the V gene TRBV11-3. The sequence was collected from a human donor with ulcerative colitis or Crohn's disease, or a healthy co-twin of an affected twin (not recorded which). Sequencing input: blood. The CDR3 is CASSLASVYNEQFF.